Sequencing of this T cell receptor beta chain was carried out in a study of cytomegalovirus exposure and HLA in healthy donors. Study in general: A prior study identified 117 million unique TCR beta sequences from about 180 million T cells.

The CDR3 is made up of 16 amino acids. Trimming took 5 bases from V and 8 from J; bases not matched to a gene: 12. Germline CDR1 SGHTA, CDR2 FQGTGA. A remark on this clone: What it binds is not known.

The donors, nominally healthy at sampling, likely had unrecorded immune exposures. PCR involved 60 Vbeta and 13 Jbeta primers. Assay used: immunoSEQ multiplex PCR; TCRdb lists only in-frame clones, some missing. In the table there are roughly 150,000 clones, approximately 77% of which are singletons. Broader study findings: Among CMV-associated TCR beta chains, most appeared HLA-restricted in a later analysis.

The material sequenced was PBMCs. This clonotype originated in a man between 45 and 60 years old in good health and CMV-seropositive. The chain couples TRBV7-3 to TRBJ2-1; 10 bases line up with TRBD2. The CDR3 bases are TGTGCCAGCAGCCCTAAGGCGGGACTAGCGATCGATGAGCAGTTCTTC. It is translated as CASSPKAGLAIDEQFF.